This note documents a single T cell receptor beta chain sequence. The antigen remains undetermined. The data were taken from a study of OX40 agonist ivuxolimab in advanced cancers. Overall study: Treatment of patients was with ivuxolimab, an agonistic anti-OX40 (CD134) antibody. Dose-escalation cases comprised hepatocellular carcinoma, melanoma, renal cell or head and neck cancer. Three dose-escalation patients had partial responses: one with hepatocellular carcinoma and two with cutaneous melanoma.

Study results and caveats: There were also nonresponders showing low normalized T-cell clonal expansion.

Sequenced by immunoSEQ multiplex PCR; TCRdb stores in-frame clones only, minus some. Among about 58,000 clones listed, roughly nine tenths were seen once. The receptor's source is an adult with an advanced solid tumor such as melanoma, head and neck, liver or kidney cancer. Sample: CD4+ or CD8+ T cells sorted from blood, taken in a trial of the OX40 agonist ivuxolimab.

The CDR3 nucleotides read TGTGCCAGCAGCCCCACTAGCGGAGAAAGCACAGATACGCAGTATTTT. Its translation is CASSPTSGESTDTQYF. This rearrangement joins TRBV9 to TRBJ2-3; 8 bases fit TRBD2. Germline V gives CDR1 SGDLS, CDR2 YYNGEE. This CDR3 has 16 amino acids. Trimming at V came to 4 bases and at J to 0 bases, leaving 7 bases not matched to a gene. The full variable domain, its missing parts supplied by reference TRBV9 and TRBJ2-3, is DSGVTQTPKHLITATGQRVTLRCSPRSGDLSVYWYQQSLDQGLQFLIQYYNGEERAKGNILERFSAQQFPDLHSELNLSSLELGDSALYFCASSPTSGESTDTQYFGPGTRLTVL.